This T cell receptor beta chain derives from a study of neurological immune-mediated disorders. The table lists this clonotype with many counts. TCRdb fed the 5' RACE reads into MiXCR, producing one record per CDR3 protein. Among approximately 65,000 distinct CDR3 sequences listed, approximately 4.1% were seen once. The CDR3 spans 16 residues. V lost 3 bases and J 0 bases, leaving 13 bases between the germline ends. Germline V lookup: CDR1 MDHEN, CDR2 SYDVKM. The source material was PBMCs. The source of this sequence is a man aged 45-65 years with multiple sclerosis. The rearrangement links TRBV28 to TRBJ2-3; the D is unclear. The CDR3 DNA reads as TGTGCCAGCAGTTTTCGACGAACGGCAAGCACAGATACGCAGTATTTT. Its protein product is CASSFRRTASTDTQYF.